This T cell receptor beta chain is from a study of blood T cell repertoires in COVID-19. Overall study: Samples of COVID-19 (acute and convalescent) were obtained from the United States, Italy and Spain.

Original methodology: From reference gene primer amplification, estimates of nucleated cell counts were derived. Some clones are missing from TCRdb's copy, which holds only in-frame ones; the method was immunoSEQ multiplex PCR. The V and J calls and clone size were taken over from that table, and D and trimming were inferred from the DNA. Here the sample spans over 600,000 clones, over 80% being singletons. This clonotype was obtained from a woman aged 18-30 years with acute or convalescent COVID-19. The specimen was peripheral blood.

CDR3 sequence reads: CASSLGDMTGDGYTF. CDR3 bases: TGTGCCAGCAGCTTAGGCGATATGACAGGGGATGGCTACACCTTC. This chain connects TRBV13 to TRBJ1-2; 8 positions match TRBD1. This CDR3 comprises 15 residues. V lost 0 bases, J lost 6 bases, and 6 bases stayed unmatched. Germline CDR1 reads PRHDT; CDR2 reads FYEKMQ (reference sequence).